The 28 T cell receptor beta chains reported below all come from one sample, sequenced in a study of regulatory T cells in long-lasting Graves disease (dated by TCRdb to the early 2020s). The time point label, as the study defines it: newly diagnosed GD, antithyroid drugs for less than 3 months. For both TCR sequencing and RNA sequencing, RNA was extracted from PBMCs using TRIzol. Library generation was performed with multiplex PCR. TCRdb names Illumina HiSeq 4000 as the instrument used. TCR beta libraries were built with iRepertoire HTBI primers and Arm-PCR amplification of CDR3 regions. TCRdb reanalyzed the raw reads on its own, using fastp at Q25 for trimming and MiXCR for clone calling, and kept in-frame beta chains. Merged by CDR3 protein, the rows form single entries marked with the most common genes and DNA. The sample yields about 540,000 distinct CDR3 sequences; about 13% were counted once. The top ten clonotypes cover 10% of the sample.

This sample also appeared in a second study, on T cells in Graves' hyperthyroidism and ophthalmopathy.

The sample was peripheral blood mononuclear cells (PBMCs), taken at new diagnosis, from a patient treated with antithyroid drugs. These receptors all come from a man under 40 with Graves disease. Donor details come from another sample of the same person, matched by shared clones.

This clonotype was counted ten times or more. The chain is built from TRBV7-2 and TRBJ2-3; 8 positions match TRBD2. Germline-derived CDR1 and CDR2 are SGHTA and FQGNSA. This CDR3 spans 15 amino acids. The V segment lost 8 bases and the J segment 3 bases; nucleotides outside the gene matches: 10. The CDR3 region is CASRTAGGSTDTQYF. The CDR3 nucleotides read TGTGCCAGCCGGACCGCGGGGGGCAGTACAGATACGCAGTATTTT.

To note about this clonotype: The final CDR3 position lacks the conserved phenylalanine or tryptophan, pointing to a likely read error. This sequence joins TRBV5-1 and TRBJ1-3; D is unclear. V gave up 3 bases and J gave up 0 bases, with 7 bases separating them. There are 14 residues in the CDR3. Looked up from germline, CDR1 is SGHRS and CDR2 is YFSETQ. CDR3 protein: CASSSGRSGNTIYL. The DNA of the CDR3 is TGCGCCAGCAGCTCTGGCCGCTCTGGAAACACCATATATCTT.

This sequence joins TRBV4-1 and TRBJ2-5, with D hard to call. The V gene lost 1 base and the J gene lost 5 bases, with 14 bases spanning the gap. The germline V gene has CDR1 MGHRA and CDR2 YSYEKL. This CDR3 has 15 amino acids. DNA for the CDR3: TGCGCCAGCAGCCAAGGATCTCAGGTCCTTGAGACCCAGTACTTC. This encodes CASSQGSQVLETQYF.

This clonotype has more than one count but fewer than ten. This chain uses TRBV19 with TRBJ1-2, with D perhaps matching TRBD1 (6 bases). Trimming took off 4 bases at V and 3 bases at J, with 15 bases between the two ends. The germline CDR1 and CDR2 sequences are LNHDA and SQIVND (reference sequence). This CDR3 is 15 amino acids long. CDR3 loop: CASSRTVPGDYGYTF. CDR3 DNA: TGTGCCAGTAGTAGGACAGTCCCTGGGGACTATGGCTACACCTTC.

This clonotype was observed at least ten times. This sequence joins TRBV7-7 and TRBJ2-3; the D is unclear. The CDR3 is 15 residues long. Germline-derived CDR1 and CDR2 are SSHAT and FNYEAQ (reference sequence). Between the trimmed V and J ends, which lost 1 base and 0 bases, there was a span of 8 bases. CDR3 loop: CASSLDLSSTDTQYF. The CDR3 DNA follows: TGTGCCAGCAGCTTAGATCTTTCTAGCACAGATACGCAGTATTTT.

This clonotype was seen at least ten times. J is TRBJ2-1 and V is TRBV28; no clear D gene. The length of the CDR3 is 14 residues. Trimming pared 3 bases from V and 4 bases from J, leaving 10 bases between. CDR1 is MDHEN, CDR2 SYDVKM, per germline. The CDR3 loop reads CASSFGRTYNEQFF. CDR3 nucleotide sequence: TGTGCCAGCAGTTTCGGTCGCACTTACAATGAGCAGTTCTTC.

Only a few counts were recorded for this clonotype. J is TRBJ2-4 and V is TRBV15; TRBD1 agrees at 9 bases. V trimming: 8 bases; J trimming: 8 bases; junction bases outside the gene matches: 7. CDR3 size: 13 residues. The germline V gene has CDR1 LNHNV and CDR2 YYDKDF (reference sequence). The CDR3: CATETGGWYIQYF. CDR3 DNA sequence: TGTGCCACCGAAACAGGGGGCTGGTACATTCAGTACTTC.

In its sample, this clonotype was seen many times. The gene calls are TRBV12-3 or TRBV12-4 and TRBJ2-7; 10 positions match TRBD2. This CDR3 spans 15 amino acids. The junction had 3 bases not matched to a gene; V was cut back by 1 base and J by 3 bases. CDR3 in amino acids: CASSLGVAGGYEQYF. For the CDR3, the DNA is TGTGCCAGCAGTTTAGGAGTAGCGGGAGGCTACGAGCAGTACTTC.

In this sample, this clonotype turned up many times. The chain recombines TRBV12-3 or TRBV12-4 with TRBJ2-2; possibly TRBD1 for D (7 bases). Trimming removed 8 bases at V and 4 bases at J, with 14 bases between. The CDR3 sequence is 14 residues long. For the CDR3, the DNA is TGTGCCAGCTCCAGGGGGGACTTCACCGGGGAGCTGTTTTTT. This gives the protein CASSRGDFTGELFF.

In this sample, this clonotype turned up a few times. The V gene is TRBV12-3 or TRBV12-4, the J gene TRBJ2-7; D gene unclear. The CDR3 has 14 amino acids. V was shortened by 3 bases and J by 1 base, with 10 bases between the two germline ends. The CDR3 coding sequence is TGTGCCAGCAGTTTGAGGACGGATTCCTACGAGCAGTACTTC. Translated: CASSLRTDSYEQYF.

This clonotype has just one count. This rearrangement joins TRBV5-1 to TRBJ2-1, with 7 bases lining up with TRBD2. The CDR3 consists of 15 residues. J gave up 5 bases and V 4 bases, and 9 bases lay outside the gene matches. Per the germline V gene, CDR1 is SGHRS and CDR2 is YFSETQ. The CDR3 DNA reads TGCGCCAGCAGCCCAGGACTAGTGTCTGACAATGAGCAGTTCTTC. Translated: CASSPGLVSDNEQFF. Supplemented by reference TRBV5-1 and TRBJ2-1, the full variable domain reads KAGVTQTPRYLIKTRGQQVTLSCSPISGHRSVSWYQQTPGQGLQFLFEYFSETQRNKGNFPGRFSGRQFSNSRSEMNVSTLELGDSALYLCASSPGLVSDNEQFFGPGTRLTVL.

This clonotype was seen a few times. DNA for the CDR3: TGTGCCAGCAGGACCACGCAGCCAGCCGGCGAGCAGTACTTC. This translates into CASRTTQPAGEQYF. The chain carries TRBV27 and TRBJ2-7; D is uncertain. The germline gives CDR1 MNHEY, CDR2 SMNVEV (reference sequence). Trimming took 6 bases from V and 6 from J, leaving 18 bases between them. This CDR3 comprises 14 residues.

There are many counts of this clonotype. The chain joins TRBV25-1 to TRBJ1-1, with 7 bases identical to TRBD1. Germline V gene sequence: CDR1 MGHDK, CDR2 SYGVNS. The J segment lost 3 bases and the V segment lost 1 base, leaving 17 bases of the junction unmatched. This CDR3 contains 19 residues. The chain's CDR3 is CASSEFPQPPAGGYTEAFF. CDR3 sequence (DNA): TGTGCCAGCAGTGAATTCCCCCAACCCCCGGCAGGGGGGTACACTGAAGCTTTCTTT.

This clonotype was detected ten times or more. V and J are TRBV7-9 and TRBJ2-3, with D maybe TRBD1 (5 bases). Trimming removed 5 bases at V and 0 bases at J, with 21 bases between. The CDR3 consists of 18 residues. Germline CDR1 SEHNR, CDR2 FQNEAQ (reference sequence). CDR3 DNA sequence: TGTGCCAGCAGCCTCCCCCTGGGGCGAGTTGCTAGCACAGATACGCAGTATTTT. This encodes CASSLPLGRVASTDTQYF. The full variable domain, in which reference TRBV7-9 and TRBJ2-3 provide the parts outside the CDR3, is DTGVSQNPRHKITKRGQNVTFRCDPISEHNRLYWYRQTLGQGPEFLTYFQNEAQLEKSRLLSDRFSAERPKGSFSTLEIQRTEQGDSAMYLCASSLPLGRVASTDTQYFGPGTRLTVL.

This clonotype was counted ten times or more. The V and J genes are TRBV29-1 and TRBJ2-1; a weak D match, TRBD2 (5 bases). This CDR3 region has 19 residues. CDR1 SQVTM and CDR2 ANQGSEA come from the germline V gene. Trimming removed 5 bases at V and 10 bases at J, with 36 bases between. Here the CDR3 reads CSVPKFLTNYGTIIPEQFF. The CDR3 bases are TGCAGCGTTCCAAAATTTCTGACTAATTACGGTACTATCATCCCGGAGCAGTTCTTC.

This clonotype was seen repeatedly, ten times or more. V usage is TRBV2 and J usage is TRBJ1-1; 7 bases are a match to TRBD1. Trimming removed 6 bases from V and 1 base from J; junction bases left unmatched: 5. CDR3 length: 14 amino acids. Germline lookup yields CDR1 SNHLY and CDR2 FYNNEI. As DNA, the CDR3 is TGTGCCAGCAGAGCCCGGGACAGGAACACTGAAGCTTTCTTT. Protein sequence: CASRARDRNTEAFF.

This clonotype has just a few counts. The genes are TRBV5-1 and TRBJ1-2; D unresolved. Germline V lookup: CDR1 SGHRS, CDR2 YFSETQ. V was clipped by 0 bases and J by 3 bases, with 9 bases between them. The CDR3 has 14 residues. The CDR3, as DNA: TGCGCCAGCAGCTTGGTAAGCCGGTACTATGGCTACACCTTC. Its translation is CASSLVSRYYGYTF.

This chain connects TRBV15 to TRBJ2-1; D ambiguous. Trimming pared 5 bases from V and 8 bases from J, leaving 13 bases between. Germline assignment: CDR1 LNHNV and CDR2 YYDKDF (reference sequence). The CDR3 extends over 13 amino acids. Here the CDR3 DNA reads TGTGCCACCAGCGTTTTGCCTGGGCATGAGCAGTTCTTC. The encoded protein is CATSVLPGHEQFF. The full variable domain, rest sourced from reference TRBV15 and TRBJ2-1, is DAMVIQNPRYQVTQFGKPVTLSCSQTLNHNVMYWYQQKSSQAPKLLFHYYDKDFNNEADTPDNFQSRRPNTSFCFLDIRSPGLGDTAMYLCATSVLPGHEQFFGPGTRLTVL.

This clonotype was counted a few times. This chain joins TRBV15 and TRBJ1-4, with a possible D match to TRBD1 (5 bases). The V end lost 7 bases, the J end lost 8 bases, and 23 bases lay between the germline ends. This CDR3 spans 16 amino acids. The germline V gene encodes CDR1 LNHNV and CDR2 YYDKDF (reference sequence). The CDR3 sequence: CATTLEGDPYGEKLFF. The CDR3 nucleotides read TGTGCCACCACTCTAGAAGGGGACCCCTACGGCGAAAAACTGTTTTTT.

Points on this clonotype: Possible read error: a much larger clone is one base away. This chain uses TRBV20-1 with TRBJ2-1; TRBD1 is a possible D gene (7 bases). Germline V gene data show CDR1 as DFQATT and CDR2 as SNEGSKA (reference sequence). The CDR3 is made up of 13 amino acids. Trimming took off 5 bases at V and 10 bases at J, with 18 bases between the two ends. CDR3 residues: CSAHGGQSYEQFF. The CDR3 nucleotides are TGCAGTGCTCACGGGGGACAGAGCTACGAGCAGTTCTTC.

This clonotype was counted a few times. A much larger clone is a single base away; this may be a read error. CDR3 nucleotides: TGCAGTGCTAGAGGGTACCGGGACGGCTCCCACGAGCAGTACTTC. The encoded protein is CSARGYRDGSHEQYF. The chain couples TRBV20-1 to TRBJ2-7; possibly TRBD1 or TRBD2 for D (5 bases each). The CDR3 has 15 amino acids. The germline gives CDR1 DFQATT, CDR2 SNEGSKA (reference sequence).

There are many counts of this clonotype. The gene calls are TRBV4-1 and TRBJ2-7, with D perhaps being TRBD1 or TRBD2 (5 bases each). In germline, CDR1 is MGHRA, CDR2 YSYEKL. This CDR3 region has 16 residues. Between the trimmed V and J ends, which lost 0 bases and 1 base, there was a span of 13 bases. CDR3 nucleotide sequence: TGCGCCAGCAGCCAAGATAGCTGGGGGATTTCCTACGAGCAGTACTTC. This sequence encodes CASSQDSWGISYEQYF.

In its sample, this clonotype was seen many times. The rearrangement joins TRBV29-1 to TRBJ1-4; D is unresolved. This CDR3 contains 12 residues. V lost 4 bases to trimming and J lost 5 bases, with 8 bases between them. Germline V gene lookup returns CDR1 SQVTM and CDR2 ANQGSEA. The DNA for the CDR3 is TGCAGCGTTGGGGAAATGAATGAAAAACTGTTTTTT. Its translation is CSVGEMNEKLFF.

This clonotype came up many times. The rearrangement links TRBV7-2 to TRBJ2-7; the match to TRBD1 covers 9 bases. CDR1 is SGHTA and CDR2 is FQGNSA in the germline V gene. V trimming: 6 bases; J trimming: 1 base; junction bases outside the gene matches: 4. The CDR3 is 14 amino acids. Here the CDR3 reads CASRLTGGSYEQYF. The DNA for the CDR3 is TGTGCCAGCAGGTTGACAGGGGGTTCCTACGAGCAGTACTTC.

This clonotype was seen ten or more times. The chain employs TRBV12-3 or TRBV12-4 and TRBJ2-1; D not resolved. V lost 1 base, J lost 12 bases, and 10 bases lay in between. CDR3 length: 12 amino acids. The CDR3 DNA follows: TGTGCCAGCAGTTTAGGTGCTTTGGGGCAGTTCTTC. This gives the protein CASSLGALGQFF.

This clonotype was detected many times. This chain joins TRBV7-9 and TRBJ2-7; 11 nucleotides align to TRBD2. Germline CDR1 reads SEHNR; CDR2 reads FQNEAQ (reference sequence). The CDR3 sequence is 15 residues long. V lost 5 bases to trimming and J lost 7 bases; unmatched junction nucleotides: 10. The CDR3 sequence is CASSTSGSPVREQYF. The CDR3 nucleotides read TGTGCCAGCAGCACTAGCGGGAGCCCCGTTAGGGAGCAGTACTTC.

This clonotype was seen repeatedly, ten times or more. The chain joins TRBV9 to TRBJ1-1; 9 bases map to TRBD1. V shed 3 bases, J shed 8 bases, and the junction held 8 bases outside the gene matches. The CDR3 totals 14 residues. Per germline, CDR1 SGDLS and CDR2 YYNGEE. The CDR3 sequence: CASSATITGGEAFF. CDR3 nucleotide sequence: TGTGCCAGCAGCGCCACAATTACAGGGGGCGAAGCTTTCTTT.

This clonotype was counted at least ten times. This chain uses TRBV5-1 with TRBJ2-7; D uncertain. Between the trimmed V and J ends, which lost 5 bases and 3 bases, there was a span of 15 bases. This CDR3 is built from 14 residues. CDR1 is SGHRS and CDR2 is YFSETQ in the germline V gene. The CDR3 coding sequence is TGCGCCAGCAGTCTCGTAGGAACGGACTACGAGCAGTACTTC. This gives the protein CASSLVGTDYEQYF.